Below are 8 T cell receptor beta chains sequenced from a single sample in a study of CD8+ T cells in alopecia areata. It was cDNA, reverse transcribed from extracted RNA, that served as the sequencing template. The method was immunoSEQ multiplex PCR; TCRdb's version includes in-frame clones alone and lacks a portion of them. This table has around 150,000 clones, around 54% appearing once. The source material was CD4+ T cells sorted from blood. The receptors derive from a human donor in good health.

This chain uses TRBV20-1 with TRBJ2-3; D uncertain. The CDR3 is made up of 11 amino acids. CDR1 and CDR2 from the germline V gene are DFQATT and SNEGSKA (reference sequence). Trimming shortened V by 5 bases and J by 2 bases, and 5 bases separated the two germline ends. The CDR3 loop is CSALPTDTQYF. CDR3 DNA sequence: TGCAGTGCTCTCCCCACAGATACGCAGTATTTT.

The chain carries TRBV28 and TRBJ2-1; 7 bases map to TRBD2. From germline, CDR1 is MDHEN and CDR2 SYDVKM. The CDR3 is made up of 14 amino acids. V lost 3 bases and J lost 5; bases outside the gene matches: 4. The CDR3 bases are TGTGCCAGCAGTTTGGCGGGAGCCCACAATGAGCAGTTCTTC. Translated, it gives CASSLAGAHNEQFF.

The count of this clone is one. The CDR3 nucleotides read TGTGCCAGCAGCTGGACACCCAACACTGAAGCTTTCTTT. It encodes CASSWTPNTEAFF. V gene TRBV9 combines with J gene TRBJ1-1, with a weak D call TRBD1 (5 bases). The germline V gene has CDR1 SGDLS and CDR2 YYNGEE. Trimming stripped 4 bases from V and 2 bases from J, with 9 bases between. The CDR3 runs to 13 residues.

The rearrangement joins TRBV10-3 to TRBJ2-7; 9 bases fit TRBD2. The CDR3 sequence is 14 residues long. From germline, CDR1 is ENHRY and CDR2 SYGVKD. Trimming at V came to 0 bases and at J to 4 bases, leaving 1 base not matched to a gene. The CDR3 here is CAISESTSGYEQYF. As DNA, the CDR3 is TGTGCCATCAGTGAGTCGACTAGCGGATACGAGCAGTACTTC.

This clone has just a few counts. The V call is TRBV29-1, the J call TRBJ2-1; TRBD2 matches 14 bases. CDR1 is SQVTM and CDR2 is ANQGSEA in the germline V gene. V was pared by 7 bases and J by 8 bases, with 13 bases of the junction left unmatched. The CDR3 runs to 16 residues. Here the CDR3 DNA reads TGCAGCGCCAGGACCGGGACTAGCGGGAGTATCTATGAGCAGTTCTTC. This encodes CSARTGTSGSIYEQFF.

CDR3 coding DNA: TGTGCCAGCAGCGTTGAACAGGGGAGCTCCTACGAGCAGTACTTC. The encoded protein is CASSVEQGSSYEQYF. The V gene is TRBV9, the J gene TRBJ2-7; TRBD1 matches 7 bases. The J segment lost 0 bases and the V segment lost 2 bases, leaving 5 bases of the junction unmatched. The CDR3 spans 15 residues. Germline CDR1 SGDLS, CDR2 YYNGEE.

The rearrangement links TRBV18 to TRBJ2-7; D gene uncertain. Trimming removed 5 bases at V and 1 base at J, with 12 bases between. The CDR3 length is 14 residues. The germline CDR1 and CDR2 sequences are KGHSH and LQKENI. The DNA of the CDR3 is TGTGCCAGCTCAGAGAGTCGGGCTTCCTACGAGCAGTACTTC. Translation: CASSESRASYEQYF.

This clone has only a few counts. The genes are TRBV9 and TRBJ2-5; tentatively, D is TRBD1 (6 bases). V was shortened by 3 bases and J by 3 bases, with 15 bases between the two germline ends. The CDR3 consists of 15 residues. Germline CDR1 is SGDLS and CDR2 is YYNGEE. CDR3 region: CASSEEGQRKETQYF. The CDR3 DNA sequence: TGTGCCAGCAGCGAGGAAGGACAGAGGAAAGAGACCCAGTACTTC.